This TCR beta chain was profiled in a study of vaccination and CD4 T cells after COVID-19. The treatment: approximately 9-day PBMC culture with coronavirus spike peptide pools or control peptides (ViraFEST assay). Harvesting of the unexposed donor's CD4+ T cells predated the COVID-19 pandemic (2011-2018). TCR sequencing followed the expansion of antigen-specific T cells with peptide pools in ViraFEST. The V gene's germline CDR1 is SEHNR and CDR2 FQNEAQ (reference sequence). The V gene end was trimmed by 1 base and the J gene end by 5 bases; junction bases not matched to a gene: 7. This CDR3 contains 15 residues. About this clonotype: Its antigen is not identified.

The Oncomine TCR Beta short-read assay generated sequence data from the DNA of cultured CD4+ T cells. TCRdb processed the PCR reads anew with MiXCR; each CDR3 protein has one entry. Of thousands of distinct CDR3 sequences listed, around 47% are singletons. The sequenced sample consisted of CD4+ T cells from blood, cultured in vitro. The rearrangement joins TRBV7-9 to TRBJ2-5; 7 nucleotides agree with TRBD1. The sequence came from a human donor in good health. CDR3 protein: CASSLVTGRLETQYF. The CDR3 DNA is TGTGCCAGCAGCTTAGTGACAGGGAGACTCGAGACCCAGTACTTC.